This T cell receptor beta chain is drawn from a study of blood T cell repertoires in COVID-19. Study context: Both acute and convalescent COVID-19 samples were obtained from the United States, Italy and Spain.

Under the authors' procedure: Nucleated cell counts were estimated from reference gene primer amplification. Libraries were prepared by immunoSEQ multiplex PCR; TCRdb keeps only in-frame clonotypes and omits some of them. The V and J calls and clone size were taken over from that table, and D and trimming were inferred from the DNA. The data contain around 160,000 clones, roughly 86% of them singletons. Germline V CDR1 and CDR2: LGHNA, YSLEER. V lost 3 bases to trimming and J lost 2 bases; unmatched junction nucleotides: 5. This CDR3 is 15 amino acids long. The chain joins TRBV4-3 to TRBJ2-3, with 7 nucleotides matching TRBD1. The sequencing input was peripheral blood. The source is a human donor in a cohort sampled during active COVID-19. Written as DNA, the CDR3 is TGCGCCAGCAGCCACTTGGACAGGAACACAGATACGCAGTATTTT. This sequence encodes CASSHLDRNTDTQYF.